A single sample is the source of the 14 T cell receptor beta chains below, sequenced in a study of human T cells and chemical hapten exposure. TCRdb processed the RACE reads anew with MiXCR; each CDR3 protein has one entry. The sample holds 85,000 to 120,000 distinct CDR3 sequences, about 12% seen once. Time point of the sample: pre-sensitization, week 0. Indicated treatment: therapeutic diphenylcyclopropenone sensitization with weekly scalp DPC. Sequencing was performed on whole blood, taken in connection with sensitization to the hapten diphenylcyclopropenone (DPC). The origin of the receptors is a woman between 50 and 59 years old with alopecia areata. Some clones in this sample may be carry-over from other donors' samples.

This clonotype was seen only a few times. CDR3 sequence: CASSSGRDGNTIYF. CDR3 bases: TGTGCCAGCAGCTCGGGCAGGGACGGAAACACCATATATTTT. J is TRBJ1-3 and V is TRBV7-2; tentatively, D is TRBD1 (5 bases). This CDR3 spans 14 amino acids. Per the germline V gene, CDR1 is SGHTA and CDR2 is FQGNSA. Trimming pared 4 bases from V and 4 bases from J, leaving 11 bases between.

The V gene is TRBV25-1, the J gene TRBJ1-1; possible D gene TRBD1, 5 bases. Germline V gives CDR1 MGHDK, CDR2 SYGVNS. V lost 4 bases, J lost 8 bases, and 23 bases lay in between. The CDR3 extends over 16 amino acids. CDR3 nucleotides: TGTGCCAGCAGTGCCCGAACCCCCCAGGGATTGGAGGAAGCTTTCTTT. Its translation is CASSARTPQGLEEAFF. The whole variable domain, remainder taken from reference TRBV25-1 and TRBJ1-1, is EADIYQTPRYLVIGTGKKITLECSQTMGHDKMYWYQQDPGMELHLIHYSYGVNSTEKGDLSSESTVSRIRTEHFPLTLESARPSHTSQYLCASSARTPQGLEEAFFGQGTRLTVV.

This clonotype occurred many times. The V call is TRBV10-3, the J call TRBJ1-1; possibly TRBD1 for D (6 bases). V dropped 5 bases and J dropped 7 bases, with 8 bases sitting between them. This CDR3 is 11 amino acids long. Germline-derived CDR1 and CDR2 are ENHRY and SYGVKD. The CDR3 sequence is CAISQGREAFF. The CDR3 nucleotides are TGTGCCATCAGTCAGGGGCGTGAAGCTTTCTTT.

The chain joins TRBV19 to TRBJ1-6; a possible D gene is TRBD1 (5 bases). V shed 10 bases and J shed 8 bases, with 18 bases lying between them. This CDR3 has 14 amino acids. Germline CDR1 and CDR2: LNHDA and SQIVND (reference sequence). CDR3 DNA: TGTGCCACCTCCCGAGGGACTCAAGATTCACCCCTCCACTTT. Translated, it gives CATSRGTQDSPLHF.

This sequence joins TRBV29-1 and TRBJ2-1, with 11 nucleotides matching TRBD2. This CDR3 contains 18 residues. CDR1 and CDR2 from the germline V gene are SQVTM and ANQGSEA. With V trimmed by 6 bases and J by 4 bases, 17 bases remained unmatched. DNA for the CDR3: TGCAGCGTAACCTATTCTACTAGCGGGAGAGGTAAATACAATGAGCAGTTCTTC. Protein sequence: CSVTYSTSGRGKYNEQFF.

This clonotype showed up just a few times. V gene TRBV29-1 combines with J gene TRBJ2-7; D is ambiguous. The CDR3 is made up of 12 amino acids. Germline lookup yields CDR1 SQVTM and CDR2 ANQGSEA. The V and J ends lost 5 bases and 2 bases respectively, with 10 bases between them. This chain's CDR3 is CSVSLTTYEQYF. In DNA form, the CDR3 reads TGCAGCGTTAGTCTTACAACCTACGAGCAGTACTTC.

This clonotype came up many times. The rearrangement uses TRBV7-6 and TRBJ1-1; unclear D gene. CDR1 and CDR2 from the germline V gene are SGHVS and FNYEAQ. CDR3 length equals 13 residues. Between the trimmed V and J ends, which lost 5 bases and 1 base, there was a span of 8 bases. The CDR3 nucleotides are TGTGCCAGCAGCCCAGACACGAACACTGAAGCTTTCTTT. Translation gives CASSPDTNTEAFF.

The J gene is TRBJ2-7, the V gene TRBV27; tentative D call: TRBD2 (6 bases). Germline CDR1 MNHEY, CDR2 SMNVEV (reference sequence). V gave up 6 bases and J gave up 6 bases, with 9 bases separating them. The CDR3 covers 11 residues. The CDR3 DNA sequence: TGTGCCAGCAGGCGGGGAAGCGAGCAGTACTTC. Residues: CASRRGSEQYF.

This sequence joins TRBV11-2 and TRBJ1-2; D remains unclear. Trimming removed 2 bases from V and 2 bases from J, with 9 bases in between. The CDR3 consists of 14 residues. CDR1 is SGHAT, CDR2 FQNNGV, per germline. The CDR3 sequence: CASSLSFGNYGYTF. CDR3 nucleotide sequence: TGTGCCAGCAGCTTATCCTTCGGAAACTATGGCTACACCTTC.

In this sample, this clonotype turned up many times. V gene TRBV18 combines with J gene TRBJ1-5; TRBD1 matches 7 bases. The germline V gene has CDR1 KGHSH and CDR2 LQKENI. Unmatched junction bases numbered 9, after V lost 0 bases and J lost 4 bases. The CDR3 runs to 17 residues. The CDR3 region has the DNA TGTGCCAGCTCACCACCCGGCAGGGGGATAACGAATCAGCCCCAGCATTTT. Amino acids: CASSPPGRGITNQPQHF.

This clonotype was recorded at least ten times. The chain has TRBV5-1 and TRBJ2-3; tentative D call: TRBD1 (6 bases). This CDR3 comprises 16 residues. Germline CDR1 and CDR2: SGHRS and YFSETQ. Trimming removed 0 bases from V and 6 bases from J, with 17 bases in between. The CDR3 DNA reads TGCGCCAGCAGCTTGGCCGGGGATACAGGGTACGATACGCAGTATTTT. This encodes CASSLAGDTGYDTQYF.

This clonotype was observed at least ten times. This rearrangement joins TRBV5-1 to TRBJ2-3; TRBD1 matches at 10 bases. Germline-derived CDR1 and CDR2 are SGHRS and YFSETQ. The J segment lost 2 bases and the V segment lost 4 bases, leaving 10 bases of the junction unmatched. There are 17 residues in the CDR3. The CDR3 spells CASSPEGGQGITDTQYF. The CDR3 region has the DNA TGCGCCAGCAGCCCCGAAGGGGGACAGGGGATCACAGATACGCAGTATTTT.

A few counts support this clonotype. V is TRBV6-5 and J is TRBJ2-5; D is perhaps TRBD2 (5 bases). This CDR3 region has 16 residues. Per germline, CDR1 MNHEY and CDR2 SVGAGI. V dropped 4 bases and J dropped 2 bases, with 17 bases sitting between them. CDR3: CASSFMGGGEQETQYF. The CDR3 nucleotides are TGTGCCAGCAGTTTCATGGGCGGAGGAGAACAAGAGACCCAGTACTTC.

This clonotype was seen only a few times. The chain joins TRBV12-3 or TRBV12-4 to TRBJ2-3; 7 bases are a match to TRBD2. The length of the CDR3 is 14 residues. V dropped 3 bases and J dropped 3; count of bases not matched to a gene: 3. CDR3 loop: CASSFGGITDTQYF. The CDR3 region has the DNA TGTGCCAGCAGTTTCGGGGGGATAACAGATACGCAGTATTTT.